A selection of T cell receptor beta chains follows, all from one sample in a study of shared clonotypes between healthy human individuals. Libraries were prepared by immunoSEQ multiplex PCR; TCRdb keeps only in-frame clonotypes and omits some of them. The repertoire has a few hundred thousand clones, just over 65% of them found once; the top ten carry 8.5% to 14%. The sample comprised memory CD4+ T cells sorted from blood. The receptors stem from a man younger than 45 in good health. CDR3s include the opening cysteine and the closing phenylalanine or tryptophan. D genes are given only for firm matches. Size is omitted from some rows. Given values are once, few, many or a class for expanded clones.

d_call j_call clone_size v_call cdr3_aa cdr3_nt
NA TRBJ1-1 NA TRBV5-4 CASSWGRGRLTEAFF TGTGCCAGCAGCTGGGGGAGAGGGAGACTGACTGAAGCTTTCTTT
NA TRBJ1-1 NA TRBV28 CASGRRGLFTEAFF TGTGCCAGCGGGAGGAGGGGTTTGTTCACTGAAGCTTTCTTT
NA TRBJ2-7 NA TRBV7-9 CASSRVKVPFEQYF TGTGCCAGCAGCCGGGTTAAGGTTCCTTTCGAGCAGTACTTC
NA TRBJ2-7 NA TRBV27 CASSSSVGPYEQYF TGTGCCAGCAGTTCGTCGGTAGGGCCCTACGAGCAGTACTTC
NA TRBJ2-2 NA TRBV7-9 CASSLELDTGELFF TGTGCCAGCAGCTTAGAGCTAGACACCGGGGAGCTGTTTTTT
NA TRBJ2-7 few TRBV28 CASVQGADYEQYF TGTGCCAGTGTCCAAGGTGCGGACTACGAGCAGTACTTC
NA TRBJ2-7 once TRBV5-6 CASSVRRHEQYF TGTGCCAGCAGCGTTCGGAGGCACGAGCAGTACTTC
NA TRBJ1-1 NA TRBV5-5 CASSFALSTEAFF TGTGCCAGCAGCTTTGCCTTGTCCACTGAAGCTTTCTTT
NA TRBJ2-7 NA TRBV15 CATSREGTTYEQYF TGTGCCACCAGCAGAGAAGGGACCACCTACGAGCAGTACTTC
TRBD2 TRBJ2-1 once TRBV4-1 CASSQIAGIYNEQFF TGCGCCAGCAGCCAAATAGCGGGTATCTACAATGAGCAGTTCTTC
NA TRBJ2-1 once TRBV2 CASSPYNEQFF TGTGCCAGCAGTCCGTACAATGAGCAGTTCTTC
NA TRBJ2-3 NA TRBV9 CASSVAEGSLDTQYF TGTGCCAGCAGCGTAGCTGAAGGGTCTTTAGATACGCAGTATTTT
NA TRBJ2-3 NA TRBV29-1 CSVSLQTDTQYF TGCAGCGTTTCTTTGCAAACAGATACGCAGTATTTT